This T cell receptor beta chain was found in a study of T cell changes during pregnancy in multiple sclerosis. This CDR3 has 17 amino acids. Germline CDR1 SGHTA, CDR2 FQGNSA. Trimming cost V 1 base and J 5 bases; bases outside gene matches: 12. TCRdb keeps only in-frame clones here, not all; method: immunoSEQ multiplex PCR. Here the sample spans 98,000 or so clones, approximately 93% being singletons. In this sample, this clone turned up once. The TCR was taken from a female donor with multiple sclerosis, enrolled in a pregnancy study. The sample consisted of peripheral blood, taken after pregnancy. This chain connects TRBV7-2 to TRBJ2-5; TRBD2 agrees at 8 bases. The CDR3 DNA reads TGTGCCAGCAGCTTAGATTGGGGGCGGGGCGGGAGGGAGACCCAGTACTTC. Protein: CASSLDWGRGGRETQYF. Full variable domain (remainder filled in from reference TRBV7-2 and TRBJ2-5): GAGVSQSPSNKVTEKGKDVELRCDPISGHTALYWYRQSLGQGLEFLIYFQGNSAPDKSGLPSDRFSAERTGGSVSTLTIQRTQQEDSAVYLCASSLDWGRGGRETQYFGPGTRLLVL.